The present T cell receptor beta chain was sequenced within a study of human T cells and chemical hapten exposure. Points from the study as a whole: Expanded TCRs clustered into significantly more large CDR3 similarity groups than controls, the analysis revealed. Healthy people's immune response may differ from that of the donors, who had alopecia.

This clonotype was counted at least ten times. Its antigen is as yet unknown. CDR1 is SGHTA, CDR2 FQGTGA, per germline. V dropped 5 bases and J dropped 7 bases, with 8 bases sitting between them. The CDR3 has 12 amino acids. Time point meaning: patch test 2, 6 weeks after DPC sensitization. Treatment given: therapeutic diphenylcyclopropenone sensitization with weekly scalp DPC. How the authors handled the data: From about 22,000 to 700,000 TCRs were found per sample, with a median of around 96,000. TCRdb reprocessed the RACE reads with MiXCR, giving one entry per CDR3 protein. It is TCRdb's table, rather than the study itself, that gives the V and J calls and clone size. The sample has around 69,000 distinct CDR3 sequences; over 6.5% are singletons.

The genes are TRBV7-3 and TRBJ2-2; D call uncertain. The source material was whole blood, sampled in connection with sensitization to the hapten diphenylcyclopropenone (DPC). The source of this sequence is a woman aged 45 to 65 with alopecia areata. Some clones in this sample may be carry-over from other donors' samples. The DNA of the CDR3 is TGTGCCAGCAGCGCAACCTACGGGGAGCTGTTTTTT. The encoded protein is CASSATYGELFF.